This T cell receptor beta chain was recorded in a study of CD8+CD57+ T cells in acquired aplastic anemia. Researchers used genomic DNA as the template to profile TCR beta VDJ and CDR3. TCRdb ran MiXCR on the reads and lists one entry per CDR3 protein. This sample carries fewer than 250,000 distinct CDR3 sequences, around half of them seen once, and the ten largest clones take about 8.3%. Concerning this clonotype itself: Its antigen is not identified.

All patients picked for sequencing had shown, by flow cytometry, an expansion of CD8+CD57+ cells. Therapy had not been given to patients before blood sampling. The CDR3 is 14 amino acids. Germline V gives CDR1 DFQATT, CDR2 SNEGSKA (reference sequence). Trimming cost V 3 bases and J 9 bases, with 20 bases left between them. General study results and limits: Patients and controls turned out to have some 30 CD8+ CDR3 sequences in common. The CD8+ Simpson's diversity of patients and controls was not significantly different.

V is TRBV20-1 and J is TRBJ2-5; a possible D gene is TRBD2 (6 bases). The clonotype was recovered from a human donor with aplastic anemia. Input material: sorted CD4+, CD8+, or CD8+CD57+ T cells (not recorded which) from PBMCs. CDR3 DNA: TGCAGTGCTAGGGGCGGGGAGAACAATCAGCCCCAGTACTTC. Translation gives CSARGGENNQPQYF.